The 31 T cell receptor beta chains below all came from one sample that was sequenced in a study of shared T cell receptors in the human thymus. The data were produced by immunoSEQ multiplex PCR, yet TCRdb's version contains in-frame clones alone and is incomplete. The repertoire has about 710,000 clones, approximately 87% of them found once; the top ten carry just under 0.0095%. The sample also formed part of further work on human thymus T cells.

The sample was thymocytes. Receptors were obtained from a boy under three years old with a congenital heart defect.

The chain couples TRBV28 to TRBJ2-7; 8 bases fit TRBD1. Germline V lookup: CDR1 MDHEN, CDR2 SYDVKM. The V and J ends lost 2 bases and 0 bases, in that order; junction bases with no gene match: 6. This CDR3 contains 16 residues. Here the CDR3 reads CASSLPDRANSYEQYF. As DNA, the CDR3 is TGTGCCAGCAGTTTACCGGACAGGGCGAACTCCTACGAGCAGTACTTC.

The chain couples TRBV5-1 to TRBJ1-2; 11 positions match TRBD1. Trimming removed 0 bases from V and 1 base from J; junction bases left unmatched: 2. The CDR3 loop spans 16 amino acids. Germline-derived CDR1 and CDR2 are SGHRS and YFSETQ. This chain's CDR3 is CASSLVGQGVNYGYTF. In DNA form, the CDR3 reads TGCGCCAGCAGCTTGGTGGGACAGGGGGTTAACTATGGCTACACCTTC.

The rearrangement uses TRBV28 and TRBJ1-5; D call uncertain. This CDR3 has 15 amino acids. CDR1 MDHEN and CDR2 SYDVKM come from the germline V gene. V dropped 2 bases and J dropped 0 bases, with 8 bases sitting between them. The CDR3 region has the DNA TGTGCCAGCAGTTTACACAGAAATAGCAATCAGCCCCAGCATTTT. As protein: CASSLHRNSNQPQHF.

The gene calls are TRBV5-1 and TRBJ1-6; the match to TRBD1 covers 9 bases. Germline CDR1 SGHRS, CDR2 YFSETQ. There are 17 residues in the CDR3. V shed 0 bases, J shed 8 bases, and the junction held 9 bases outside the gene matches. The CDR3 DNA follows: TGCGCCAGCAGCTTGGTATACAGGGGGCTTTGGGATTCACCCCTCCACTTT. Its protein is CASSLVYRGLWDSPLHF.

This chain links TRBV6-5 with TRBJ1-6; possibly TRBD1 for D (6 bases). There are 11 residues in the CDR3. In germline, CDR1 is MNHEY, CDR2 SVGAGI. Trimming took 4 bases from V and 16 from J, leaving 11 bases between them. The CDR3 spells CASSSTGPLHF. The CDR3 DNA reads TGTGCCAGCAGTTCAACAGGGCCTCTCCACTTT.

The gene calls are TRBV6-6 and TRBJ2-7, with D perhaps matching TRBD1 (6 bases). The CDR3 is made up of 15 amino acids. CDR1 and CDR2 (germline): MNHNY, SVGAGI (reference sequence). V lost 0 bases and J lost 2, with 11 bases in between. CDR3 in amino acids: CASSYSMGAPYEQYF. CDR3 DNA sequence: TGTGCCAGCAGTTACTCGATGGGGGCACCCTACGAGCAGTACTTC.

CDR3 DNA sequence: TGTGCCAGCAGTGAAGCGGTGTTCGTAGGACAGACCTACAATGAGCAGTTCTTC. This translates into CASSEAVFVGQTYNEQFF. The chain uses TRBV6-1 and TRBJ2-1; maybe TRBD1 (6 bases). Trimming shortened V by 0 bases and J by 2 bases, and 17 bases separated the two germline ends. The CDR3 is 18 amino acids. Per germline, CDR1 MNHNS and CDR2 SASEGT.

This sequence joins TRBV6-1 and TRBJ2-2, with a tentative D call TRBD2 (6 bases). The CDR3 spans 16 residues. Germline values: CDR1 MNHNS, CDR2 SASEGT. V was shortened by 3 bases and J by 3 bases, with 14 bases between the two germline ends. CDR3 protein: CASSDTASVHTGELFF. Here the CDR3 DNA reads TGTGCCAGCAGTGATACGGCTAGCGTACACACCGGGGAGCTGTTTTTT.

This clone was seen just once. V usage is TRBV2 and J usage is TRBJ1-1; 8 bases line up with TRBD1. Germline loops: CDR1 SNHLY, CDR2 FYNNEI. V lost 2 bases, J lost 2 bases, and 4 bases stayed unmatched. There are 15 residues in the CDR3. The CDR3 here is CASSEWGQANTEAFF. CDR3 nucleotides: TGTGCCAGCAGTGAATGGGGACAGGCCAACACTGAAGCTTTCTTT. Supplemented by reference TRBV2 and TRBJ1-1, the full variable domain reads EPEVTQTPSHQVTQMGQEVILRCVPISNHLYFYWYRQILGQKVEFLVSFYNNEISEKSEIFDDQFSVERPDGSNFTLKIRSTKLEDSAMYFCASSEWGQANTEAFFGQGTRLTVV.

The CDR3 coding sequence is TGTGCCAGCCGTCCGCACGGTCCCTCTGGAAACACCATATATTTT. Translated, it gives CASRPHGPSGNTIYF. The V gene is TRBV28, the J gene TRBJ1-3; D unclear. Germline values: CDR1 MDHEN, CDR2 SYDVKM. Deletions cut 8 bases from V and 0 bases from J, with 14 bases between. The CDR3 contains 15 residues.

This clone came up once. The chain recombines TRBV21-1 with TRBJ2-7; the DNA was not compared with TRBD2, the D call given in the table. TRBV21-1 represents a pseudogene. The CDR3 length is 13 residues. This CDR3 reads CASSAGNRGEQYF. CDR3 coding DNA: TGTGCCAGCAGCGCGGGGAATCGGGGAGAGCAGTACTTC.

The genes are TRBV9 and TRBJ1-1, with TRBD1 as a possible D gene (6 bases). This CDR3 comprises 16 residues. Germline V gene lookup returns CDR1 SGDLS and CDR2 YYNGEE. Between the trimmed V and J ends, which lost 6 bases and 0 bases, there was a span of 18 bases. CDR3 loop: CASTKDRSGMNTEAFF. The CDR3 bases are TGTGCCAGCACCAAAGACAGGAGCGGAATGAACACTGAAGCTTTCTTT.

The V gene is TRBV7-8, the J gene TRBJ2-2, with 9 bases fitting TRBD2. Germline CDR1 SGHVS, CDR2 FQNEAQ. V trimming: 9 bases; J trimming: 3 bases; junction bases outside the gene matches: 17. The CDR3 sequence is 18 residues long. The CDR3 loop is CASSLGGRAHWDTGELFF. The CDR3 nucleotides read TGTGCCAGTTCCCTGGGCGGGAGGGCGCATTGGGACACCGGGGAGCTGTTTTTT.

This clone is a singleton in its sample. The CDR3 is CASSFPGPQLAGGDLAKNIQYF. DNA for the CDR3: TGTGCCAGCAGTTTCCCAGGTCCCCAACTAGCGGGAGGAGACTTAGCCAAAAACATTCAGTACTTC. J is TRBJ2-4 and V is TRBV2; 12 positions match TRBD2. The germline CDR1 and CDR2 sequences are SNHLY and FYNNEI. J lost 0 bases, V lost 5 bases, and 20 bases had no gene match. This CDR3 is built from 22 residues.

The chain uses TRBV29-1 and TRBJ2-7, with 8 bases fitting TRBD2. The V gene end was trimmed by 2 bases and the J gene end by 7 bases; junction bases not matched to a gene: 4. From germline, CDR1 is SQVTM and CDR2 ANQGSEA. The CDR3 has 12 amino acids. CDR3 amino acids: CSVESGSGEQYF. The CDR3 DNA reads TGCAGCGTTGAAAGCGGGAGTGGAGAGCAGTACTTC.

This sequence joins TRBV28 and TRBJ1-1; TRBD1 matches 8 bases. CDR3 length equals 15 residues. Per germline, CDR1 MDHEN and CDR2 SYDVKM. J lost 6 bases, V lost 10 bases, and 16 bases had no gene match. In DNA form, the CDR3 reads TGTGCCACCAGAGAGAAAGACAGGGGAGGCTCTGAAGCTTTCTTT. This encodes CATREKDRGGSEAFF.

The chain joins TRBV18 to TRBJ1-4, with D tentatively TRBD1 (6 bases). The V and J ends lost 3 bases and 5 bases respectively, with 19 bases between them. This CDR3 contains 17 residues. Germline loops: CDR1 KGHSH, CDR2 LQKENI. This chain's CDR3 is CASSPRPAQGQNEKLFF. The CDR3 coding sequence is TGTGCCAGCTCACCCCGCCCCGCACAGGGCCAAAATGAAAAACTGTTTTTT.

CDR3 protein: CASSYSRGFYGYTF. In DNA form, the CDR3 reads TGTGCCAGCAGTTACTCGCGGGGCTTCTATGGCTACACCTTC. V and J are TRBV6-6 and TRBJ1-2, with D maybe TRBD1 (5 bases). Germline CDR1 and CDR2: MNHNY and SVGAGI (reference sequence). Trimming pared 0 bases from V and 4 bases from J, leaving 9 bases between. The CDR3 sequence is 14 residues long.

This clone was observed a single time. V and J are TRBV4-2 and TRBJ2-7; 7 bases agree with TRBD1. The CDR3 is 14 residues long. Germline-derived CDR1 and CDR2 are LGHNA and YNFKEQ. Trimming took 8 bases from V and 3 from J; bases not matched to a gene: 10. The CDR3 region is CASRPCRDSYEQYF. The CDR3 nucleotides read TGTGCCAGCCGACCGTGCCGGGACAGCTACGAGCAGTACTTC.

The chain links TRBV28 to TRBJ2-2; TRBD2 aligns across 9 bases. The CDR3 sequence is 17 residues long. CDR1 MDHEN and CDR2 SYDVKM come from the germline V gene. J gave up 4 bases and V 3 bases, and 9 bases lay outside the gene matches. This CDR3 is CASSFPSGRRSTGELFF. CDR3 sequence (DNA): TGTGCCAGCAGTTTTCCCAGCGGGAGGCGTAGCACCGGGGAGCTGTTTTTT.

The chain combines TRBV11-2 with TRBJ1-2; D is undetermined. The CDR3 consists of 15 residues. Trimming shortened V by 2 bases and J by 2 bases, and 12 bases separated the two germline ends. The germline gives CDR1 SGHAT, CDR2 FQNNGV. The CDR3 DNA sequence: TGTGCCAGCAGCTTAACCTCGGGAGCAAACTATGGCTACACCTTC. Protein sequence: CASSLTSGANYGYTF.

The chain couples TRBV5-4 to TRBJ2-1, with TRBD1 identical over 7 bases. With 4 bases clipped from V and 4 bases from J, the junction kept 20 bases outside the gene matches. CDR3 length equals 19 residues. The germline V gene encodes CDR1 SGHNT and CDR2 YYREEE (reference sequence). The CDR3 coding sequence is TGTGCCAGCAGCCTCCCAGGGGGTTGGGCAGAAGTGGTGTACAATGAGCAGTTCTTC. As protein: CASSLPGGWAEVVYNEQFF.

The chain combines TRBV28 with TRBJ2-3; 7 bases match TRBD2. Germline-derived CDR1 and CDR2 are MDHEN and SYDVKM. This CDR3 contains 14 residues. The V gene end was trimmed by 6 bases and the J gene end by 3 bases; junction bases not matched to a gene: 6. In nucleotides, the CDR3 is TGTGCCAGCAGCCGGGGGGATAGGACAGATACGCAGTATTTT. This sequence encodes CASSRGDRTDTQYF.

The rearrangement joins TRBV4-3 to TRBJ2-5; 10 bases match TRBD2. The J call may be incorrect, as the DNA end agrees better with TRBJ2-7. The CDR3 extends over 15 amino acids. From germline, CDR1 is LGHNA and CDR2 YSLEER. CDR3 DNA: TGCGCCAGCAGCCTATGGACTAGCGGTTCCTACGAGCAGTACTTC. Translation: CASSLWTSGSYEQYF.

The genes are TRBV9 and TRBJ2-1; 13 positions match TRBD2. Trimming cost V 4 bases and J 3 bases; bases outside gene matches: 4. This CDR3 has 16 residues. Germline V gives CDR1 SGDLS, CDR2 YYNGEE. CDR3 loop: CASSQLAGGYYNEQFF. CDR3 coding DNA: TGTGCCAGCAGCCAACTAGCGGGAGGGTACTACAATGAGCAGTTCTTC. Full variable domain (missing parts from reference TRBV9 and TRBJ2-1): DSGVTQTPKHLITATGQRVTLRCSPRSGDLSVYWYQQSLDQGLQFLIQYYNGEERAKGNILERFSAQQFPDLHSELNLSSLELGDSALYFCASSQLAGGYYNEQFFGPGTRLTVL.

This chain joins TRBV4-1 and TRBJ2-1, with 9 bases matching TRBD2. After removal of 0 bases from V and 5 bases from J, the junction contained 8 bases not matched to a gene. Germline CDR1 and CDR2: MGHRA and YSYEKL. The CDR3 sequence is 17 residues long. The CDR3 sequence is CASSQDPGTSPNNEQFF. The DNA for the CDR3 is TGCGCCAGCAGCCAAGATCCCGGGACTAGCCCGAACAATGAGCAGTTCTTC.

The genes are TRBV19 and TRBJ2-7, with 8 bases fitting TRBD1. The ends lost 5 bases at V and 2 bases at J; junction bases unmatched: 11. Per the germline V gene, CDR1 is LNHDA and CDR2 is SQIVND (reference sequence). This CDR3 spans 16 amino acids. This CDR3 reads CASSGGPGQGPYEQYF. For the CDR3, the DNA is TGTGCCAGTAGTGGTGGACCCGGACAGGGACCCTACGAGCAGTACTTC.

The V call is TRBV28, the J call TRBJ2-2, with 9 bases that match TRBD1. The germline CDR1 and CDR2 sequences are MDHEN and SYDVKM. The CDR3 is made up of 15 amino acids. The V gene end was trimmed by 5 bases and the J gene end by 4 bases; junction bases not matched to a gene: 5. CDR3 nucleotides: TGTGCCAGCAGTCCCGACAGGGGGATCACCGGGGAGCTGTTTTTT. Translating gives CASSPDRGITGELFF.

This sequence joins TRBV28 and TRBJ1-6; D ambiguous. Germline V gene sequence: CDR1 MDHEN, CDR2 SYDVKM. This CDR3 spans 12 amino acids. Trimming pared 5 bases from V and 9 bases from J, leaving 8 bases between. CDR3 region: CASSPPVSPLHF. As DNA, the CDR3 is TGTGCCAGCAGTCCACCAGTTTCACCCCTCCACTTT.

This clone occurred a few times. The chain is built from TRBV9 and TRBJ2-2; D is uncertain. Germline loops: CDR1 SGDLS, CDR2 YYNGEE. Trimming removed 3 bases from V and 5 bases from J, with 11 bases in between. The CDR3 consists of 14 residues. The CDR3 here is CASSARVETGELFF. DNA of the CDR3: TGTGCCAGCAGCGCACGGGTGGAAACCGGGGAGCTGTTTTTT.

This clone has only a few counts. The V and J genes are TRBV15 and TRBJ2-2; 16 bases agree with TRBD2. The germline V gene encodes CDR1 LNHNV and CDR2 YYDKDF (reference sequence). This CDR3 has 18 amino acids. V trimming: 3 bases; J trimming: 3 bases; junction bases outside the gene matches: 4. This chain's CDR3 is CATSRGLAGGPHTGELFF. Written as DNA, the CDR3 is TGTGCCACCAGCAGGGGACTAGCGGGAGGGCCCCACACCGGGGAGCTGTTTTTT.